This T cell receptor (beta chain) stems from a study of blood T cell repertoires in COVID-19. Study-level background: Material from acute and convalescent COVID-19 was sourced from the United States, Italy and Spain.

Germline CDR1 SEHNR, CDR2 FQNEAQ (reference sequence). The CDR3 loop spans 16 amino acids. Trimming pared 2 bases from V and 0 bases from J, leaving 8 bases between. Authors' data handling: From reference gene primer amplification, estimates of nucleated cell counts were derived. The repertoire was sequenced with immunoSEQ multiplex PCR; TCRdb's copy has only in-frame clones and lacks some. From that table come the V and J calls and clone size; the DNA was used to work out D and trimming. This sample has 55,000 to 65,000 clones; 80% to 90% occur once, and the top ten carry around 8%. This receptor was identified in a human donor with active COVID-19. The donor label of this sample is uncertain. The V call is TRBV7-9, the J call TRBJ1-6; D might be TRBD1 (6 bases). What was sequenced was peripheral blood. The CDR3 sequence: CASSLFRGSYNSPLHF. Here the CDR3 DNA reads TGTGCCAGCAGCTTATTCAGGGGCTCCTATAATTCACCCCTCCACTTT. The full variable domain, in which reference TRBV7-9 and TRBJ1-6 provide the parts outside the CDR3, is DTGVSQNPRHKITKRGQNVTFRCDPISEHNRLYWYRQTLGQGPEFLTYFQNEAQLEKSRLLSDRFSAERPKGSFSTLEIQRTEQGDSAMYLCASSLFRGSYNSPLHFGNGTRLTVT.